In its sample, the clone carrying this TCR beta chain was seen a few times. The antigen is not known. These data come from a study of response to subunit inactivated influenza vaccine. Overall study results and limits: Seasonal influenza vaccination, on each occasion, was suggested by the authors to recruit few new T cells.

Via MiXCR, TCRdb re-called the RT-PCR reads, giving one row per CDR3 protein. The repertoire holds about 500,000 distinct CDR3 sequences, with about 15% as singletons. CDR3 length equals 16 residues. V lost 4 bases to trimming and J lost 9 bases; unmatched junction nucleotides: 12. In germline, CDR1 is MNHNS, CDR2 SASEGT. The clonotype originates from a man in his fifties or sixties who received an inactivated influenza vaccine. The input for sequencing was CD4+ T cells sorted from PBMCs, taken less than 30 months after vaccination. The chain uses TRBV6-1 and TRBJ2-2, with 9 positions matching TRBD1. The CDR3 coding sequence is TGTGCCAGCAGTGGGCATCGGGACAGGGCGTCACGGGAGCTGTTTTTT. Encoded protein: CASSGHRDRASRELFF.